This T cell receptor (beta chain) is drawn from a study of cytomegalovirus exposure and HLA in healthy donors. Findings of the study overall: The study reported that TCR beta sequences accurately predicted HLA-A and HLA-B alleles in most subjects. Across all donors, roughly uniform sequencing depth was an assumption of the presence/absence analyses. Many donors shared some public TCRs, even though most TCR sequences were rare. Later genetic work tied a missense DCLRE1C variant to beta-chain V and J trimming.

The PCR had 60 Vbeta and 13 Jbeta primers. The protocol was immunoSEQ multiplex PCR, while the TCRdb copy is restricted to in-frame clones and leaves out a portion. The sample has about 190,000 clones, roughly 74% seen once. Note on this clone: What it binds is unknown.

Germline CDR1 MNHNY, CDR2 SVGAGI (reference sequence). CDR3 length equals 14 residues. Trimming pared 2 bases from V and 9 bases from J, leaving 14 bases between. The chain has TRBV6-6 and TRBJ1-5; the D gene is possibly TRBD1 (5 bases). The specimen was PBMCs. The clonotype comes from a woman in her thirties in good health and CMV-seropositive. The CDR3 DNA follows: TGTGCCAGCAGTTACGGGGCAGACGTCCGGCCCCAGCATTTT. Encoded protein: CASSYGADVRPQHF.